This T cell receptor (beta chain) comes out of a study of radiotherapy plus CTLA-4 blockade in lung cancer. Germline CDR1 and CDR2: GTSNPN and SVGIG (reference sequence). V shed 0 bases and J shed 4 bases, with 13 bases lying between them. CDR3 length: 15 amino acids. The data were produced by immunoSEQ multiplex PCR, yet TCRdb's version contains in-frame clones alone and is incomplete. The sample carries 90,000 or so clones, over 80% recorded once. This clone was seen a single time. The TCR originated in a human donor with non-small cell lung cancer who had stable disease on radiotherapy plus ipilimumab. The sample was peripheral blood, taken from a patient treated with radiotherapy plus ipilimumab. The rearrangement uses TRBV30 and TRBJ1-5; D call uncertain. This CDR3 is CAWSVGSLPNQPQHF. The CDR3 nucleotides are TGTGCCTGGAGTGTTGGCAGTCTTCCGAATCAGCCCCAGCATTTT.